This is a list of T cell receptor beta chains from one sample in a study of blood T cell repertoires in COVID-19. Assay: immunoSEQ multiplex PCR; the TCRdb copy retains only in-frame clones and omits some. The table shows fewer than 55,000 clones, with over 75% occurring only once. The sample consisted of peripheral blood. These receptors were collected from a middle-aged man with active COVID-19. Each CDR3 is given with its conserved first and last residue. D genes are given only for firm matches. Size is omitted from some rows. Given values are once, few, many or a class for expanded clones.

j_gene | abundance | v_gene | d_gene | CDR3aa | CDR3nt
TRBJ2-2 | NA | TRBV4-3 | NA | CASSQGRSTNTGELFF | TGCGCCAGCAGCCAAGGCAGGTCTACGAACACCGGGGAGCTGTTTTTT
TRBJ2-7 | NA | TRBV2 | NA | CASRPGLTTYEQYF | TGTGCCAGCAGGCCGGGACTTACAACCTACGAGCAGTACTTC
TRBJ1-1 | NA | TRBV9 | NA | CASSVGQGTEAFF | TGTGCCAGCAGCGTAGGGCAGGGAACTGAAGCTTTCTTT
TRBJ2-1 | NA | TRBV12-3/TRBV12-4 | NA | CASSPGGREQFF | TGTGCCAGCAGTCCCGGAGGTAGGGAGCAGTTCTTC
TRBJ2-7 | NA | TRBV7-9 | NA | CASSPDRSSYEQYF | TGTGCCAGCAGCCCAGACAGGAGCTCCTACGAGCAGTACTTC
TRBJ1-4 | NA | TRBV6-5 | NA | CASSYSGQKGEKLFF | TGTGCCAGCAGTTACTCCGGACAGAAAGGTGAAAAACTGTTTTTT
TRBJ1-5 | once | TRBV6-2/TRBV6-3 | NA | CASSFGGQYNQPQHF | TGTGCCAGCAGTTTCGGAGGTCAGTACAATCAGCCCCAGCATTTT
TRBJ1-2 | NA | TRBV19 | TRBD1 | CASSLTGGASLAGYTF | TGTGCCAGTAGCTTGACAGGGGGCGCGAGTTTAGCTGGCTACACCTTC
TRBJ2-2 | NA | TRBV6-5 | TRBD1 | CASPGQQNTGELFF | TGTGCCAGCCCGGGACAGCAGAACACCGGGGAGCTGTTTTTT
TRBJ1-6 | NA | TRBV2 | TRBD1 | CASSDTGGNSPLHF | TGTGCCAGCAGTGATACAGGGGGTAATTCACCCCTCCACTTT
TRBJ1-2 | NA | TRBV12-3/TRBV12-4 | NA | CASSRTVYGYTF | TGTGCCAGCAGTCGGACAGTCTATGGCTACACCTTC
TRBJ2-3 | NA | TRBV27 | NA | CASSYQRHTDTQYF | TGTGCCAGCAGTTACCAGCGGCATACAGATACGCAGTATTTT
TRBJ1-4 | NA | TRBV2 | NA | CASSDGQYEKLFF | TGTGCCAGCAGTGATGGACAGTATGAAAAACTGTTTTTT
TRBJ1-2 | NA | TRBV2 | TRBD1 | CASRMGDRRGYTF | TGTGCCAGCAGGATGGGGGACAGGAGGGGCTACACCTTC
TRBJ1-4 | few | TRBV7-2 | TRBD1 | CASSLSQGGSEKLFF | TGTGCCAGCAGCTTATCACAGGGGGGGAGTGAAAAACTGTTTTTT
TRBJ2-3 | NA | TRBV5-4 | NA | CASRFAAGRTDTQYF | TGTGCCAGCAGATTCGCTGCGGGACGTACAGATACGCAGTATTTT
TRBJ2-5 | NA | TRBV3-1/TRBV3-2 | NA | CASSQVGGLGNKETQYF | TGTGCCAGCAGCCAAGTTGGAGGGCTAGGGAATAAAGAGACCCAGTACTTC
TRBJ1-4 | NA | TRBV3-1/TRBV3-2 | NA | CASSQDLGSEKLFF | TGTGCCAGCAGCCAAGATCTAGGAAGCGAAAAACTGTTTTTT
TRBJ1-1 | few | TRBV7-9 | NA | CASIRQDPNTEAFF | TGTGCCAGCATCCGACAGGATCCGAACACTGAAGCTTTCTTT
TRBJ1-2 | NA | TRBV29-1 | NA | CSVDTSADSYGYTF | TGCAGCGTTGATACTTCGGCGGATTCCTATGGCTACACCTTC
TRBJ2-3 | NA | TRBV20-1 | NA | CSASSLDTQYF | TGCAGTGCTTCCTCGTTAGATACGCAGTATTTT
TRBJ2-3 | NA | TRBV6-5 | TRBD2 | CASSLRGGSTDTQYF | TGTGCCAGCAGCTTACGCGGGGGTAGCACAGATACGCAGTATTTT
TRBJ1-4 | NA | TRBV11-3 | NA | CASSLELRGTRGSEKLFF | TGTGCCAGCAGCTTAGAGTTAAGAGGAACCAGAGGAAGTGAAAAACTGTTTTTT
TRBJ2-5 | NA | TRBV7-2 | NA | CASSLESKRPQETQYF | TGTGCCAGCAGCTTAGAGAGCAAGCGTCCCCAAGAGACCCAGTACTTC
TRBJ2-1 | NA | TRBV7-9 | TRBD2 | CASSLVLLRREGPGNEQFF | TGTGCCAGCAGCTTAGTGTTACTAAGGCGGGAGGGCCCGGGGAATGAGCAGTTCTTC
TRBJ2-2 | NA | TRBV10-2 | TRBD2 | CASRGTSGGTNTGELFF | TGCGCCAGCAGGGGGACTAGCGGGGGGACTAACACCGGGGAGCTGTTTTTT
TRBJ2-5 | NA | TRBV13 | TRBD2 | CASSYDPRTSGTETQYF | TGTGCCAGCAGCTATGACCCGAGGACTAGCGGGACAGAGACCCAGTACTTC